The next 8 T cell receptor beta chains were all read from a single sample in a study of blood T cells in healthy people across ages. Primed by a sample-barcoded 5' primer and a J-beta primer mix, a second PCR proceeded for 7 to 11 cycles. TCRdb used MiXCR to reprocess the 5' RACE reads, holding one entry per CDR3 protein. The sample has about 840,000 distinct CDR3 sequences, under 35% seen once; the top ten hold roughly 10%. A further study also used this sample, focusing on T cells of mothers and their children.

The sequenced material came from blood. The receptors were sampled from a woman in her 40s in good health.

This clonotype has a handful of counts. CDR3 region: CSAKSGQGTYGYTF. CDR3 DNA: TGCAGTGCGAAAAGTGGACAGGGGACCTATGGCTACACCTTC. The rearrangement links TRBV20-1 to TRBJ1-2, with TRBD1 identical over 9 bases. This CDR3 region has 14 residues. Losses at the gene ends were 6 bases for V and 4 bases for J; bases not matched to a gene: 9. Germline V gene data show CDR1 as DFQATT and CDR2 as SNEGSKA (reference sequence).

This clonotype was seen only a few times. A much larger clonotype is one base distant, so this may be a read error. The gene calls are TRBV9 and TRBJ2-7; the D gene could be TRBD1 or TRBD2 (5 bases each). This CDR3 comprises 14 residues. The ends were cut back, 0 bases at V and 7 bases at J, with 14 bases in the middle. Germline loops: CDR1 SGDLS, CDR2 YYNGEE. CDR3 sequence (DNA): TGTGCCAGCAGCGTAGCTCCCGGGGCGAGGGAGCAGTACTTC. Residues: CASSVAPGAREQYF.

Concerning this clonotype: This clone may be a read error of a much larger clone one base away. V and J are TRBV20-1 and TRBJ2-1; D remains ambiguous. This CDR3 contains 13 residues. Germline V gene sequence: CDR1 DFQATT, CDR2 SNEGSKA (reference sequence). V dropped 4 bases and J dropped 10 bases, with 17 bases sitting between them. The CDR3 nucleotides are TGCAGTGCTAAGACGGTTAGCTCCTACGAGCAGTTCTTC. It specifies CSAKTVSSYEQFF.

The rearrangement uses TRBV12-3 or TRBV12-4 and TRBJ2-1, with 10 positions matching TRBD2. With V trimmed by 1 base and J by 5 bases, 11 bases remained unmatched. This CDR3 spans 18 amino acids. CDR3 sequence: CASSLGIRRAGGDNEQFF. Written as DNA, the CDR3 is TGTGCCAGCAGTTTAGGCATAAGGCGAGCGGGGGGGGACAATGAGCAGTTCTTC.

This clonotype was seen many times. The V and J genes are TRBV12-3 or TRBV12-4 and TRBJ1-2; TRBD1 aligns across 10 bases. J gave up 6 bases and V 5 bases, and 9 bases lay outside the gene matches. The CDR3 is 15 amino acids. CDR3 amino acids: CASSPRDRGVDGYTF. Here the CDR3 DNA reads TGTGCCAGCAGTCCTCGGGACAGGGGAGTGGATGGCTACACCTTC.

In this sample, this clonotype turned up a few times. The J gene is TRBJ2-5, the V gene TRBV18; no firm D call. Germline-derived CDR1 and CDR2 are KGHSH and LQKENI. Trimming stripped 3 bases from V and 11 bases from J, with 16 bases between. The CDR3 contains 13 residues. CDR3 protein: CASSPSEGLEQYF. For the CDR3, the DNA is TGTGCCAGCTCACCGTCCGAAGGGCTTGAGCAGTACTTC.

The chain carries TRBV3-1 and TRBJ1-2; D not certain. The V and J ends lost 0 bases and 8 bases respectively, with 10 bases between them. Germline V lookup: CDR1 LGHDT, CDR2 YNNKEL (reference sequence). The CDR3 consists of 13 residues. CDR3 sequence (DNA): TGTGCCAGCAGCCAAGATGGTGAGGGAGGCTACACCTTC. Protein sequence: CASSQDGEGGYTF.

This clonotype was seen only a few times. The V call is TRBV28, the J call TRBJ1-2, with 10 bases identical to TRBD1. Unmatched junction bases numbered 6, after V lost 6 bases and J lost 8 bases. The germline gives CDR1 MDHEN, CDR2 SYDVKM. The CDR3 consists of 13 residues. CDR3 sequence: CASRGDRGRGYTF. The DNA of the CDR3 is TGTGCCAGCAGGGGTGACAGGGGGCGCGGCTACACCTTC.